At least ten counts were recorded for the clone carrying this T cell receptor (beta chain). These data come from a study of quantifying T cell responses using KT2 cells. Study context: RNA was reverse transcribed with TCR alpha and beta constant-region primers.

The sample is PBMC spiked with counted cells of clone KT2. Each cDNA got a UMI-containing oligo ligated at its 3' end. First-round PCR used 4 to 5 cycles and beta primers RC1.1 and RC1.2 covering TRBC1 and TRBC2. TCRdb re-derived calls from the UMI-ligation and nested PCR reads in MiXCR, one entry per CDR3 protein. The table records fewer than 40,000 distinct CDR3 sequences, 7.3% of them present only once. The germline V gene encodes CDR1 SQVTM and CDR2 ANQGSEA. Deletions cut 6 bases from V and 6 bases from J, with 14 bases between. The CDR3 is made up of 12 amino acids. The V call is TRBV29-1, the J call TRBJ1-2; D is undetermined. The TCR sequence derives from a human donor. The sequencing sample was made of PBMCs spiked with cells of the T cell clone KT2. This chain's CDR3 is CSVLSGVDGYTF. The CDR3 DNA is TGCAGCGTCCTGAGCGGGGTGGATGGCTACACCTTC.